What follows are 24 T cell receptor beta chains derived from one specimen sequenced in a study of T cell repertoires in ileal Crohn's disease. TCRdb keeps only in-frame clones here, not all; method: immunoSEQ multiplex PCR. The sample consists of roughly 6,000 clones, more than 75% of them appearing once. Sequenced: ileal tissue. The receptors here all came from an adult with Crohn's disease.

This chain connects TRBV19 to TRBJ2-3; TRBD2 aligns across 12 bases. The CDR3 runs 15 residues. Losses at the gene ends were 6 bases for V and 6 bases for J; bases not matched to a gene: 7. Germline lookup yields CDR1 LNHDA and CDR2 SQIVND (reference sequence). The DNA of the CDR3 is TGTGCCAGTAGCATCCTAGCGGGAGGGCAGGATACGCAGTATTTT. Protein sequence: CASSILAGGQDTQYF.

V and J are TRBV30 and TRBJ1-3; 7 positions match TRBD1. J was trimmed by 4 bases and V by 0 bases; bases with no gene match: 12. The V gene's germline CDR1 is GTSNPN and CDR2 SVGIG (reference sequence). There are 17 residues in the CDR3. CDR3: CAWSVETRQGRGNTIYF. The CDR3 DNA follows: TGTGCCTGGAGTGTAGAGACCCGACAGGGCCGCGGAAACACCATATATTTT.

The count of this clone is one. The chain recombines TRBV7-2 with TRBJ2-1; a weak D match, TRBD1 (6 bases). This CDR3 has 13 residues. Germline V gives CDR1 SGHTA, CDR2 FQGNSA. V was trimmed by 5 bases and J by 8 bases, leaving 13 bases between them. CDR3 coding DNA: TGTGCCAGCAGCGGATTACAGGGAGATGAGCAGTTCTTC. Its translation is CASSGLQGDEQFF.

J is TRBJ2-1 and V is TRBV19; D is unresolved. The germline V gene has CDR1 LNHDA and CDR2 SQIVND (reference sequence). Trimming removed 7 bases from V and 3 bases from J, with 10 bases in between. This CDR3 comprises 13 residues. The CDR3: CASTRHGYNEQFF. The CDR3 DNA reads TGTGCCAGTACGAGACATGGCTACAATGAGCAGTTCTTC.

J is TRBJ2-7 and V is TRBV10-3; D call uncertain. CDR1 is ENHRY and CDR2 is SYGVKD in the germline V gene. This CDR3 is 13 amino acids long. Trimming shortened V by 3 bases and J by 4 bases, and 10 bases separated the two germline ends. Here the CDR3 DNA reads TGTGCCATCAGTGAAAAATTATCGTACGAGCAGTACTTC. Its protein is CAISEKLSYEQYF.

V usage is TRBV19 and J usage is TRBJ2-2; 9 nucleotides align to TRBD2. Unmatched junction bases numbered 5, after V lost 5 bases and J lost 4 bases. Germline V CDR1 and CDR2: LNHDA, SQIVND (reference sequence). The CDR3 loop spans 15 amino acids. The chain's CDR3 is CASSVGLAGTGELFF. DNA of the CDR3: TGTGCCAGTAGTGTGGGACTAGCCGGCACCGGGGAGCTGTTTTTT.

By its share, this clone is large. The CDR3 DNA follows: TGTGCCAGCAGCCAACCCACAATTAACACTGAAGCTTTCTTT. This gives the protein CASSQPTINTEAFF. This sequence joins TRBV14 and TRBJ1-1; D unresolved. This CDR3 comprises 14 residues. V dropped 2 bases and J dropped 2 bases, with 9 bases sitting between them. The germline CDR1 and CDR2 sequences are SGHDN and FVKESK.

This clone appeared a few times. The rearrangement uses TRBV27 and TRBJ2-7; 11 bases map to TRBD2. CDR1 is MNHEY, CDR2 SMNVEV, per germline (reference sequence). Trimming at V came to 2 bases and at J to 2 bases, leaving 5 bases not matched to a gene. The CDR3 runs 16 residues. CDR3 sequence reads: CASSLRGLAETYEQYF. The DNA for the CDR3 is TGTGCCAGCAGTTTAAGGGGACTAGCGGAAACCTACGAGCAGTACTTC.

The chain uses TRBV7-6 and TRBJ2-3; weak D call: TRBD1 (6 bases). CDR1 and CDR2 (germline): SGHVS, FNYEAQ. The ends were cut back, 5 bases at V and 0 bases at J, with 12 bases in the middle. The CDR3 extends over 15 amino acids. The chain's CDR3 is CASSAQGASTDTQYF. CDR3 bases: TGTGCCAGCAGCGCACAGGGAGCTAGCACAGATACGCAGTATTTT.

CDR3 protein: CASSSITSGRNTGELFF. The CDR3, as DNA: TGTGCCAGCAGCTCGATTACTAGCGGGAGGAACACCGGGGAGCTGTTTTTT. The chain carries TRBV5-4 and TRBJ2-2; 11 bases fit TRBD2. Trimming took 3 bases from V and 1 from J; bases not matched to a gene: 5. This CDR3 contains 17 residues. In germline, CDR1 is SGHNT, CDR2 YYREEE (reference sequence).

This clone was seen a handful of times. The rearrangement uses TRBV4-2 and TRBJ1-1; D possibly corresponds to TRBD1 (5 bases). This CDR3 has 14 amino acids. V gave up 5 bases and J gave up 0 bases, with 10 bases separating them. CDR1 is LGHNA, CDR2 YNFKEQ, per germline. CDR3: CASSLQVMNTEAFF. Written as DNA, the CDR3 is TGTGCCAGCAGCTTACAGGTCATGAACACTGAAGCTTTCTTT.

The rearrangement uses TRBV9 and TRBJ2-1; 11 nucleotides align to TRBD1. The CDR3 consists of 14 residues. Germline lookup yields CDR1 SGDLS and CDR2 YYNGEE. Germline trimming cut 7 bases from V and 5 bases from J; bases unmatched to any gene: 5. In DNA form, the CDR3 reads TGTGCCAGCTCGGGACAGGGGGGACACAATGAGCAGTTCTTC. It is translated as CASSGQGGHNEQFF.

V is TRBV2 and J is TRBJ2-1; 7 bases match TRBD1. The germline CDR1 and CDR2 sequences are SNHLY and FYNNEI. This CDR3 has 14 residues. V trimming: 4 bases; J trimming: 6 bases; junction bases outside the gene matches: 6. CDR3 protein: CASSVEWTGNEQFF. CDR3 coding DNA: TGTGCCAGCAGTGTAGAGTGGACAGGCAATGAGCAGTTCTTC.

V gene TRBV7-3 combines with J gene TRBJ1-2, with D unclear. Per the germline V gene, CDR1 is SGHTA and CDR2 is FQGTGA. This CDR3 contains 15 residues. V was shortened by 1 base and J by 2 bases, with 11 bases between the two germline ends. The CDR3 region is CASSLNAGTNYGYTF. Written as DNA, the CDR3 is TGTGCCAGCAGCTTAAATGCAGGTACCAACTATGGCTACACCTTC.

V and J are TRBV27 and TRBJ2-3, with 7 nucleotides matching TRBD2. J lost 5 bases, V lost 10 bases, and 6 bases had no gene match. Per germline, CDR1 MNHEY and CDR2 SMNVEV (reference sequence). The CDR3 runs to 12 residues. The CDR3 protein is CATGGFGDTQYF. The CDR3 bases are TGTGCCACCGGGGGGTTTGGAGATACGCAGTATTTT.

The DNA for the CDR3 is TGTGCCAGCAGCCGACAGACAGGTGGATCCTACGAGCAGTACTTC. It translates to CASSRQTGGSYEQYF. V usage is TRBV27 and J usage is TRBJ2-7, with a tentative D call TRBD1 (6 bases). The V gene lost 6 bases and the J gene lost 1 base, with 16 bases spanning the gap. The CDR3 covers 15 residues. The germline V gene encodes CDR1 MNHEY and CDR2 SMNVEV (reference sequence).

The gene calls are TRBV30 and TRBJ1-1; D unresolved. Germline CDR1 and CDR2: GTSNPN and SVGIG (reference sequence). The V gene lost 3 bases and the J gene lost 3 bases, with 11 bases spanning the gap. The CDR3 loop spans 13 amino acids. The CDR3: CAWRTSGDTEAFF. Here the CDR3 DNA reads TGTGCCTGGAGGACATCCGGGGACACTGAAGCTTTCTTT.

The chain employs TRBV19 and TRBJ2-7, with D possibly TRBD2 on 5 matching bases. CDR1 is LNHDA, CDR2 SQIVND, per germline (reference sequence). CDR3 size: 14 residues. V lost 2 bases, J lost 2 bases, and 10 bases lay in between. CDR3 region: CASSILAPTYEQYF. The CDR3 nucleotides are TGTGCCAGTAGTATACTAGCCCCTACCTACGAGCAGTACTTC.

The chain links TRBV10-3 to TRBJ1-1, with 7 bases identical to TRBD1. This CDR3 has 14 amino acids. Germline loops: CDR1 ENHRY, CDR2 SYGVKD. With V trimmed by 6 bases and J by 1 base, 5 bases remained unmatched. The DNA of the CDR3 is TGTGCCATCAGAGAGGGGGCCCCGAACACTGAAGCTTTCTTT. This encodes CAIREGAPNTEAFF.

The V and J genes are TRBV15 and TRBJ2-5, with TRBD1 matching over 9 bases. This CDR3 region has 15 residues. The V and J ends lost 5 bases and 0 bases, in that order; junction bases with no gene match: 4. The germline V gene has CDR1 LNHNV and CDR2 YYDKDF (reference sequence). CDR3 nucleotides: TGTGCCACCAGCCGGACAGGGGAGTACCAAGAGACCCAGTACTTC. It codes for CATSRTGEYQETQYF.

This clone was counted between two and nine times. The chain is built from TRBV9 and TRBJ2-5, with 14 bases identical to TRBD2. The CDR3 sequence is 16 residues long. V lost 4 bases, J lost 2 bases, and 4 bases stayed unmatched. The V gene's germline CDR1 is SGDLS and CDR2 YYNGEE. The CDR3 DNA follows: TGTGCCAGCAGCCCTCGACTAGCGGGAGGGCAAGAGACCCAGTACTTC. This translates into CASSPRLAGGQETQYF.

V usage is TRBV28 and J usage is TRBJ1-2; D remains unclear. The CDR3 has 14 amino acids. In germline, CDR1 is MDHEN, CDR2 SYDVKM. The V gene lost 10 bases and the J gene lost 4 bases, with 19 bases spanning the gap. Written as DNA, the CDR3 is TGTGCCACCGGGAAAATCCAGGTTCTCTATGGCTACACCTTC. Translated, it gives CATGKIQVLYGYTF.

The rearrangement uses TRBV28 and TRBJ2-2; perhaps TRBD1 as D (7 bases). The CDR3 is 16 amino acids. Germline V gives CDR1 MDHEN, CDR2 SYDVKM. Trimming removed 4 bases at V and 5 bases at J, with 17 bases between. The CDR3 loop is CASSSWEDRTTGELFF. In nucleotides, the CDR3 is TGTGCCAGCAGTTCATGGGAGGACAGGACGACCGGGGAGCTGTTTTTT.

This clone was seen a handful of times. The chain carries TRBV6-6 and TRBJ1-2; D call uncertain. The CDR3 sequence is 15 residues long. Germline V gene lookup returns CDR1 MNHNY and CDR2 SVGAGI (reference sequence). Trimming pared 6 bases from V and 4 bases from J, leaving 18 bases between. The CDR3 reads CASRGLRSLSYGYTF. CDR3 DNA: TGTGCCAGCAGAGGTTTAAGGAGCCTATCCTATGGCTACACCTTC.